This entry lists 8 T cell receptor beta chains sequenced from one sample in a study of control samples from healthy donors and cancer patients. The repertoire was sequenced with immunoSEQ multiplex PCR; TCRdb's copy has only in-frame clones and lacks some. The table records 70,000 or so clones, about nine tenths of them present only once. Sequencing was performed on PBMCs. Every receptor here comes from a man in his sixties with lung cancer.

The CDR3 nucleotides read TGCGCCAGCAGTCGGACTAGCGGGGGTGGTGAGCAGTTCTTC. It yields the protein CASSRTSGGGEQFF. The chain links TRBV10-2 to TRBJ2-1, with TRBD2 matching over 13 bases. Germline V gives CDR1 WSHSY, CDR2 SAAADI. The CDR3 totals 14 residues. Trimming at V came to 5 bases and at J to 9 bases, leaving 4 bases not matched to a gene.

V is TRBV10-2 and J is TRBJ1-2; a weak D match, TRBD1 (5 bases). V was shortened by 6 bases and J by 2 bases, with 13 bases between the two germline ends. CDR1 is WSHSY, CDR2 SAAADI, per germline. The CDR3 spans 14 residues. CDR3: CASSNGQNNYGYTF. DNA of the CDR3: TGCGCCAGCAGCAATGGACAAAACAACTATGGCTACACCTTC.

The CDR3 nucleotides are TGTGCCAGCAGCCCCGGTCCGGGGGCTGAATATGGCTACACCTTC. This sequence encodes CASSPGPGAEYGYTF. The gene calls are TRBV11-2 and TRBJ1-2, with a possible D match to TRBD1 (6 bases). The CDR3 has 15 amino acids. CDR1 is SGHAT, CDR2 FQNNGV, per germline. The V gene lost 5 bases and the J gene lost 5 bases, with 18 bases spanning the gap.

This chain connects TRBV5-1 to TRBJ2-5; D might be TRBD1 or TRBD2, each matching 5 bases. In germline, CDR1 is SGHRS, CDR2 YFSETQ. V lost 2 bases, J lost 2 bases, and 10 bases lay in between. This CDR3 spans 14 amino acids. DNA of the CDR3: TGCGCCAGCAGCTTTTGGGACCTTCAAGAGACCCAGTACTTC. This sequence encodes CASSFWDLQETQYF.

J is TRBJ1-4 and V is TRBV6-2 or TRBV6-3; perhaps TRBD1 as D (5 bases). CDR3 length equals 17 residues. Germline loops: CDR1 MNHEY, CDR2 SVGEGT. V was trimmed by 0 bases and J by 6 bases, leaving 17 bases between them. The CDR3 DNA sequence: TGTGCCAGCAGTTACTCCGTCAGGACAAGGTCGGATGAAAAACTGTTTTTT. Protein: CASSYSVRTRSDEKLFF.

V gene TRBV10-2 combines with J gene TRBJ2-2; unclear D gene. Germline CDR1 is WSHSY and CDR2 is SAAADI. The length of the CDR3 is 15 residues. V shed 7 bases and J shed 4 bases, with 16 bases lying between them. The CDR3 coding sequence is TGCGCCAGCACCCCAAGCGTGATTGGCACCGGGGAGCTGTTTTTT. It yields the protein CASTPSVIGTGELFF.

The rearrangement uses TRBV9 and TRBJ1-5; perhaps TRBD1 as D (5 bases). The CDR3 loop spans 14 amino acids. Trimming removed 3 bases from V and 6 bases from J, with 13 bases in between. Per the germline V gene, CDR1 is SGDLS and CDR2 is YYNGEE. The CDR3 region is CASSGPGQGQPQHF. CDR3 DNA sequence: TGTGCCAGCAGCGGACCAGGGCAAGGTCAGCCCCAGCATTTT.

The chain has TRBV2 and TRBJ1-5; no firm D call. Trimming shortened V by 7 bases and J by 3 bases, and 10 bases separated the two germline ends. There are 13 residues in the CDR3. Germline V gives CDR1 SNHLY, CDR2 FYNNEI. The CDR3 sequence: CASKLRFNQPQHF. CDR3 DNA: TGTGCCAGCAAACTTCGCTTCAATCAGCCCCAGCATTTT.